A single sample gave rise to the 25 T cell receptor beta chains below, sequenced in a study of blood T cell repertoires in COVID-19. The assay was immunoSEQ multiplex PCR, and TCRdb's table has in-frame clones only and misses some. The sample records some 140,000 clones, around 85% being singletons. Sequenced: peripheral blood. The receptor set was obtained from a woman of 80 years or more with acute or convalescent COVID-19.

In nucleotides, the CDR3 is TGTGCCAGCAGCTTGAGCGGGACCAAAAACATTCAGTACTTC. Translation: CASSLSGTKNIQYF. The gene calls are TRBV5-4 and TRBJ2-4; 7 bases are shared with TRBD2. The V gene end was trimmed by 1 base and the J gene end by 2 bases; junction bases not matched to a gene: 0. The CDR3 runs 14 residues. The V gene's germline CDR1 is SGHNT and CDR2 YYREEE (reference sequence).

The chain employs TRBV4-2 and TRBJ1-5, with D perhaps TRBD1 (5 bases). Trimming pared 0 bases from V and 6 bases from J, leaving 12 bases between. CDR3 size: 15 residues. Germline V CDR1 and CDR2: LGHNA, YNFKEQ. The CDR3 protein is CASSQDWAQGQPQHF. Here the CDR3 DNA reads TGTGCCAGCAGCCAAGATTGGGCGCAGGGTCAGCCCCAGCATTTT.

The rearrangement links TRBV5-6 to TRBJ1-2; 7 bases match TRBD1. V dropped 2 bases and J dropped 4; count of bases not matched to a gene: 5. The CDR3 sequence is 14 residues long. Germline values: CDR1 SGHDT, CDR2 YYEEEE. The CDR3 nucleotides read TGTGCCAGCAGCTTTACGGGACAGACCTATGGCTACACCTTC. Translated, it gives CASSFTGQTYGYTF.

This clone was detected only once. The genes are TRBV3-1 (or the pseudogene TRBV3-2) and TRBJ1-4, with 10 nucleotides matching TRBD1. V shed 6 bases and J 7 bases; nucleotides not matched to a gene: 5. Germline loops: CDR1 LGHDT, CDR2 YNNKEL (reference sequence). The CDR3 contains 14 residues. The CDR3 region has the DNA TGTGCCAGCAGTCGACAGGGGGCGAGTGAAAAACTGTTTTTT. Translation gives CASSRQGASEKLFF.

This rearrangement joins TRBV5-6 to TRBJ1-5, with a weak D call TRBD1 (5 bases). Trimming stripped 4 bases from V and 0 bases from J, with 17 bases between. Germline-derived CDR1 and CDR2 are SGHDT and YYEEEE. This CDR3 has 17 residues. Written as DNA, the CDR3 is TGTGCCAGCAGCGAGCGCGGGGCAGAATATAGCAATCAGCCCCAGCATTTT. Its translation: CASSERGAEYSNQPQHF.

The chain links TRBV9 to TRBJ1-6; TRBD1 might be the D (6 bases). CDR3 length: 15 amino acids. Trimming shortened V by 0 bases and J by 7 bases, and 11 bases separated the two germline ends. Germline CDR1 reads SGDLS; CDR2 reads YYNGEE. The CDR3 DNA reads TGTGCCAGCAGCGTAGTGTCAGGGGTAAATTCACCCCTCCACTTT. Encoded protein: CASSVVSGVNSPLHF.

The CDR3 is CASSVVEGDGYTF. CDR3 nucleotide sequence: TGTGCCAGCAGCGTAGTTGAGGGGGATGGCTACACCTTC. The rearrangement uses TRBV9 and TRBJ1-2; possibly TRBD1 for D (6 bases). Trimming cost V 0 bases and J 6 bases, with 9 bases left between them. The CDR3 consists of 13 residues. The germline CDR1 and CDR2 sequences are SGDLS and YYNGEE.

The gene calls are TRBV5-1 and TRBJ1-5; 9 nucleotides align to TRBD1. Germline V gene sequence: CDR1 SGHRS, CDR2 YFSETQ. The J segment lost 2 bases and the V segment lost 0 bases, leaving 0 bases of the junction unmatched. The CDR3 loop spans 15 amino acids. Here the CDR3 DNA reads TGCGCCAGCAGCTTGGACAGGGGGCGCAATCAGCCCCAGCATTTT. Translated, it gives CASSLDRGRNQPQHF.

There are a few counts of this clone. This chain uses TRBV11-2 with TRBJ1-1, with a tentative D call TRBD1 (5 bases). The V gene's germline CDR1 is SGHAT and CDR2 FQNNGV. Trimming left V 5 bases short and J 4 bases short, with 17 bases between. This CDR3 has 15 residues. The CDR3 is CASSRPGGWSTEAFF. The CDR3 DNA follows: TGTGCCAGCAGCCGTCCGGGGGGGTGGAGCACTGAAGCTTTCTTT. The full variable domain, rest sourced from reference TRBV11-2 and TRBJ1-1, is EAGVAQSPRYKIIEKRQSVAFWCNPISGHATLYWYQQILGQGPKLLIQFQNNGVVDDSQLPKDRFSAERLKGVDSTLKIQPAKLEDSAVYLCASSRPGGWSTEAFFGQGTRLTVV.

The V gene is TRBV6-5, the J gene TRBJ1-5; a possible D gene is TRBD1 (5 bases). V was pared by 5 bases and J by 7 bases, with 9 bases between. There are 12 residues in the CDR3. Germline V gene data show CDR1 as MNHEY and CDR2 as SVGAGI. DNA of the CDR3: TGTGCCAGCAGTCCAGGGTGGCAGCCCCAGCATTTT. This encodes CASSPGWQPQHF.

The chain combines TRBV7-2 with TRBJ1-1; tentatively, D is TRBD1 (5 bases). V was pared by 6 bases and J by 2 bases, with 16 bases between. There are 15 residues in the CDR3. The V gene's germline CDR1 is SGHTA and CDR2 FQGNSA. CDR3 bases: TGTGCCAGCAGACTTTCCCAGGGTTATAACACTGAAGCTTTCTTT. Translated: CASRLSQGYNTEAFF.

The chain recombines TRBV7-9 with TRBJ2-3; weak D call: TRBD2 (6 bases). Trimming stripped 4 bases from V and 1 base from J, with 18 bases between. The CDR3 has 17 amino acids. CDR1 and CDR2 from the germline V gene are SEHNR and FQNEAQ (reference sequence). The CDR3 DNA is TGTGCCAGCAGCTCCCTTGACTTAGAGCGGGGCACAGATACGCAGTATTTT. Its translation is CASSSLDLERGTDTQYF.

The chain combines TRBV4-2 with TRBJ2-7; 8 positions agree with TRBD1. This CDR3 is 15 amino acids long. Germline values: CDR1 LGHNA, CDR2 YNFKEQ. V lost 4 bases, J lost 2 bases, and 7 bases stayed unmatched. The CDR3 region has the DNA TGTGCCAGCAGCCCGAGGACAGGGCCCCCCTACGAGCAGTACTTC. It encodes CASSPRTGPPYEQYF.

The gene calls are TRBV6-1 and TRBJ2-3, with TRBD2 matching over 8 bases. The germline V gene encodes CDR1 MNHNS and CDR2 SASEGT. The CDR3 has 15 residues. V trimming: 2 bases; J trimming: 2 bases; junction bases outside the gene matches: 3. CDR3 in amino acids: CASSELRGATDTQYF. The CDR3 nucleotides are TGTGCCAGCAGTGAACTGCGGGGGGCCACAGATACGCAGTATTTT.

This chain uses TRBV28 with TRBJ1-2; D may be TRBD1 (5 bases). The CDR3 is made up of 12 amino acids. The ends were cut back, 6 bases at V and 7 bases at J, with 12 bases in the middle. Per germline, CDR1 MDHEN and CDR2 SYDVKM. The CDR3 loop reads CASRQDVGGYTF. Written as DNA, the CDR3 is TGTGCCAGCAGACAGGACGTAGGTGGCTACACCTTC.

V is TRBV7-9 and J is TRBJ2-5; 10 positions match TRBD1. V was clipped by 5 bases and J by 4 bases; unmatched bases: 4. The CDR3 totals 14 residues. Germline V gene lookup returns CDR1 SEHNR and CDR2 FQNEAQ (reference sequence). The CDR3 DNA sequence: TGTGCCAGCAGCCCCTGGACAGGGGGAGAGACCCAGTACTTC. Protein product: CASSPWTGGETQYF.

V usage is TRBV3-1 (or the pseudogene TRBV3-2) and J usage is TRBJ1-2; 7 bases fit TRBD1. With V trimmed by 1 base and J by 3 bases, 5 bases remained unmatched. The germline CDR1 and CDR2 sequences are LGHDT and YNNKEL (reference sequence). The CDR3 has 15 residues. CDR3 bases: TGTGCCAGCAGCCAAGGTTTTCAGGGGGACTATGGCTACACCTTC. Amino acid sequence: CASSQGFQGDYGYTF.

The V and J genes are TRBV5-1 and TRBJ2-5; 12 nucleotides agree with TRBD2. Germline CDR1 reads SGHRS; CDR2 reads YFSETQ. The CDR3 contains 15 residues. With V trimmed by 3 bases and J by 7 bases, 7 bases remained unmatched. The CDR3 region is CASSSLAGGPGTQYF. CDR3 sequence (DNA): TGCGCCAGCAGCTCTCTAGCGGGGGGGCCGGGGACCCAGTACTTC. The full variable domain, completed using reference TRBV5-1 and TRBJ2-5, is KAGVTQTPRYLIKTRGQQVTLSCSPISGHRSVSWYQQTPGQGLQFLFEYFSETQRNKGNFPGRFSGRQFSNSRSEMNVSTLELGDSALYLCASSSLAGGPGTQYFGPGTRLLVL.

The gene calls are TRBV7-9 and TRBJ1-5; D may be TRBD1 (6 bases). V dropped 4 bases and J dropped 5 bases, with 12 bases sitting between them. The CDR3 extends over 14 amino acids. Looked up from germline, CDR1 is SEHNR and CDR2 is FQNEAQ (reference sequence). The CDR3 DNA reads TGTGCCAGCAGCTCGGACAGTCGATATCAGCCCCAGCATTTT. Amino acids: CASSSDSRYQPQHF. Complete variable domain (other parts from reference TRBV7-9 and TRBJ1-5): DTGVSQNPRHKITKRGQNVTFRCDPISEHNRLYWYRQTLGQGPEFLTYFQNEAQLEKSRLLSDRFSAERPKGSFSTLEIQRTEQGDSAMYLCASSSDSRYQPQHFGDGTRLSIL.

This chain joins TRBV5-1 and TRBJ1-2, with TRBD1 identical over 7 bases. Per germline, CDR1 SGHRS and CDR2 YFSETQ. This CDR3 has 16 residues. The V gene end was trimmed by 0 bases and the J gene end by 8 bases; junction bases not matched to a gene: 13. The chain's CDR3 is CASSLGVKGAVGGYTF. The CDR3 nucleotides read TGCGCCAGCAGCTTGGGGGTCAAGGGGGCCGTGGGAGGCTACACCTTC.

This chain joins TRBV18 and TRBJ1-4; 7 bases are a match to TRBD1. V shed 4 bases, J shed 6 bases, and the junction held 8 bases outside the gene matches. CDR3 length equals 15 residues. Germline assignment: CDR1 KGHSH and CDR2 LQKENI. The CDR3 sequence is CASSRTDRVHEKLFF. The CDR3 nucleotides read TGTGCCAGCTCACGAACAGACAGGGTACATGAAAAACTGTTTTTT.

CDR3 sequence: CASSQVVSGTDTQYF. The CDR3 DNA reads as TGTGCCAGCAGCCAAGTCGTGTCTGGCACAGATACGCAGTATTTT. The chain recombines TRBV3-1 (or the pseudogene TRBV3-2) with TRBJ2-3; no firm D call. The V end lost 1 base, the J end lost 1 base, and 9 bases lay between the germline ends. CDR3 length: 15 amino acids. Per the germline V gene, CDR1 is LGHDT and CDR2 is YNNKEL (reference sequence).

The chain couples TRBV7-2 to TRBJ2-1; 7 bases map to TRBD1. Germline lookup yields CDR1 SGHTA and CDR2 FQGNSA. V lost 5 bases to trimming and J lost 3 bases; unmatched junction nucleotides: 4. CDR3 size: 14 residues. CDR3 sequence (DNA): TGTGCCAGCAGCGAGGGACAGATCTACAATGAGCAGTTCTTC. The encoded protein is CASSEGQIYNEQFF. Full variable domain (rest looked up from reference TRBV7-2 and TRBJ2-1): GAGVSQSPSNKVTEKGKDVELRCDPISGHTALYWYRQSLGQGLEFLIYFQGNSAPDKSGLPSDRFSAERTGGSVSTLTIQRTQQEDSAVYLCASSEGQIYNEQFFGPGTRLTVL.

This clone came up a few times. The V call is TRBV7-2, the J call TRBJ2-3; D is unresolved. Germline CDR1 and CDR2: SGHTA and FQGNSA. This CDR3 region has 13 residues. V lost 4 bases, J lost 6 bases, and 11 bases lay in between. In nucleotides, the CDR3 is TGTGCCAGCAGCTCAAGCGTCTTGGATACGCAGTATTTT. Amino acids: CASSSSVLDTQYF.

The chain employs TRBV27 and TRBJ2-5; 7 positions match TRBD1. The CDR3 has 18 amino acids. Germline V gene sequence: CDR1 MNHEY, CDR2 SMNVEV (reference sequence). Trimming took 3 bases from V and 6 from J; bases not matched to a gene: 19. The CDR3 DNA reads TGTGCCAGCAGTTTCACCTACCCCCCTGACAGGGTCGGGCAGACCCAGTACTTC. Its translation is CASSFTYPPDRVGQTQYF.